The 20 T cell receptor beta chains below all came from one sample that was sequenced in a study of blood T cell repertoires in COVID-19. Sequenced by immunoSEQ multiplex PCR; TCRdb stores in-frame clones only, minus some. Of 200,000 to 250,000 clones listed, less than 85% are singletons. What was sequenced was peripheral blood. These receptors all come from a woman aged 80 or over with active or convalescent COVID-19.

This clone was picked up one time. V is TRBV5-1 and J is TRBJ2-3, with 9 bases matching TRBD2. The CDR3 runs 15 residues. Per the germline V gene, CDR1 is SGHRS and CDR2 is YFSETQ. With 0 bases clipped from V and 5 bases from J, the junction kept 4 bases outside the gene matches. The CDR3: CASSLGLAVKDTQYF. CDR3 bases: TGCGCCAGCAGCTTGGGACTAGCGGTGAAAGATACGCAGTATTTT.

This chain connects TRBV5-1 to TRBJ2-1; 9 nucleotides line up with TRBD1. The CDR3 extends over 18 amino acids. The V and J ends lost 0 bases and 1 base, in that order; junction bases with no gene match: 8. Germline CDR1 and CDR2: SGHRS and YFSETQ. CDR3 sequence reads: CASSLGDRTGESYNEQFF. DNA of the CDR3: TGCGCCAGCAGCTTGGGGGATAGGACAGGGGAATCCTACAATGAGCAGTTCTTC.

J is TRBJ2-1 and V is TRBV24-1; 10 nucleotides align to TRBD2. Unmatched junction bases numbered 8, after V lost 10 bases and J lost 3 bases. The CDR3 covers 15 residues. From germline, CDR1 is KGHDR and CDR2 SFDVKD. The CDR3 coding sequence is TGTGCCACTCCCCTAGCGGGGGCTAACTACAATGAGCAGTTCTTC. It specifies CATPLAGANYNEQFF.

V gene TRBV21-1 combines with J gene TRBJ2-7; the table's D call, TRBD2, has no DNA check behind it. TRBV21-1 is labeled a pseudogene. The CDR3 consists of 23 residues. CDR3 sequence: CASSAPPVLAGGPPAEDSYEQYF. The DNA for the CDR3 is TGTGCCAGCAGCGCTCCACCTGTCCTAGCGGGAGGGCCCCCTGCGGAAGATTCCTACGAGCAGTACTTC.

The V gene is TRBV2, the J gene TRBJ1-4; weak D call: TRBD1 (5 bases). The germline CDR1 and CDR2 sequences are SNHLY and FYNNEI. The CDR3 contains 13 residues. V shed 6 bases and J shed 8 bases, with 13 bases lying between them. The CDR3 region is CASRRDGREKLFF. The CDR3 nucleotides read TGTGCCAGCAGGCGGGACGGGCGGGAAAAACTGTTTTTT.

The chain employs TRBV6-6 and TRBJ2-1; 8 bases line up with TRBD2. The V and J ends lost 9 bases and 2 bases, in that order; junction bases with no gene match: 6. CDR3 length equals 14 residues. CDR1 is MNHNY, CDR2 SVGAGI, per germline (reference sequence). CDR3 sequence reads: CASVSGGTYNEQFF. The DNA of the CDR3 is TGTGCCAGTGTAAGCGGGGGAACCTACAATGAGCAGTTCTTC.

This chain connects TRBV27 to TRBJ2-1, with TRBD2 matching 7 bases. The germline V gene has CDR1 MNHEY and CDR2 SMNVEV (reference sequence). The CDR3 extends over 16 amino acids. J lost 1 base, V lost 6 bases, and 9 bases had no gene match. For the CDR3, the DNA is TGTGCCAGCAGCAGCATGGGGACTATTTCCTACAATGAGCAGTTCTTC. Encoded protein: CASSSMGTISYNEQFF.

The V and J genes are TRBV6-5 and TRBJ2-3; 7 bases agree with TRBD1. Germline V lookup: CDR1 MNHEY, CDR2 SVGAGI. The CDR3 spans 15 residues. Trimming cost V 0 bases and J 2 bases; bases outside gene matches: 2. DNA of the CDR3: TGTGCCAGCAGTTACTCCAGGGGGTACACAGATACGCAGTATTTT. This gives the protein CASSYSRGYTDTQYF.

The chain uses TRBV6-1 and TRBJ1-6, with a tentative D call TRBD1 (5 bases). This CDR3 region has 14 residues. V lost 2 bases, J lost 8 bases, and 10 bases lay in between. Germline CDR1 MNHNS, CDR2 SASEGT. CDR3: CASSERARDSPLHF. The CDR3, as DNA: TGTGCCAGCAGTGAACGGGCCAGGGATTCACCCCTCCACTTT.

This chain connects TRBV7-8 to TRBJ1-2; 8 bases agree with TRBD1. Germline V gene lookup returns CDR1 SGHVS and CDR2 FQNEAQ. The CDR3 runs 15 residues. J gave up 4 bases and V 4 bases, and 8 bases lay outside the gene matches. The CDR3 DNA reads TGTGCCAGCAGCTCACAGGGGGGGACGGGCTATGGCTACACCTTC. Translating gives CASSSQGGTGYGYTF.

The rearrangement links TRBV9 to TRBJ2-5, with D unclear. CDR1 is SGDLS, CDR2 YYNGEE, per germline. The CDR3 extends over 16 amino acids. Trimming stripped 4 bases from V and 1 base from J, with 17 bases between. DNA for the CDR3: TGTGCCAGCAGCCCCAATCCCGCGGATTCCCAAGAGACCCAGTACTTC. The encoded protein is CASSPNPADSQETQYF.

The chain links TRBV28 to TRBJ1-5; D not certain. The CDR3 contains 14 residues. Trimming removed 5 bases from V and 11 bases from J, with 19 bases in between. Germline V lookup: CDR1 MDHEN, CDR2 SYDVKM. The CDR3 coding sequence is TGTGCCAGCAGTCTCGGGTCCAGACCGTTAGCCCAGCATTTT. Translating it yields CASSLGSRPLAQHF. Looking up the rest from reference TRBV28 and TRBJ1-5 gives the full variable domain: DVKVTQSSRYLVKRTGEKVFLECVQDMDHENMFWYRQDPGLGLRLIYFSYDVKMKEKGDIPEGYSVSREKKERFSLILESASTNQTSMYLCASSLGSRPLAQHFGDGTRLSIL.

This clone was observed a handful of times. The chain employs TRBV5-1 and TRBJ1-1; D remains ambiguous. Germline V gene lookup returns CDR1 SGHRS and CDR2 YFSETQ. Trimming cost V 0 bases and J 7 bases, with 22 bases left between them. The CDR3 length is 17 residues. The CDR3 bases are TGCGCCAGCAGCTTGGACCCCGGCGGCGGCGTATTGAGTGAAGCTTTCTTT. It codes for CASSLDPGGGVLSEAFF.

The genes are TRBV6-6 and TRBJ2-3, with a tentative D call TRBD2 (5 bases). CDR1 is MNHNY, CDR2 SVGAGI, per germline (reference sequence). Trimming removed 1 base from V and 3 bases from J, with 14 bases in between. The CDR3 spans 16 residues. The CDR3: CASSYYSPGDTDTQYF. As DNA, the CDR3 is TGTGCCAGCAGTTACTATTCCCCCGGGGATACAGATACGCAGTATTTT.

The V call is TRBV10-3, the J call TRBJ2-7; TRBD1 matches at 8 bases. Germline CDR1 reads ENHRY; CDR2 reads SYGVKD. J was trimmed by 2 bases and V by 0 bases; bases with no gene match: 0. CDR3 length equals 14 residues. The CDR3 here is CAISESQGAYEQYF. CDR3 nucleotides: TGTGCCATCAGTGAGTCACAGGGGGCCTACGAGCAGTACTTC.

V is TRBV5-1 and J is TRBJ2-3; 11 bases fit TRBD1. The CDR3 loop spans 15 amino acids. CDR1 and CDR2 (germline): SGHRS, YFSETQ. V lost 0 bases, J lost 4 bases, and 1 base stayed unmatched. CDR3 sequence: CASSLGGQGADTQYF. CDR3 in DNA: TGCGCCAGCAGCTTGGGGGGACAGGGGGCAGATACGCAGTATTTT.

This clone has more than one count but fewer than ten. The V call is TRBV7-9, the J call TRBJ2-7, with 10 bases lining up with TRBD2. V was pared by 5 bases and J by 0 bases, with 7 bases of the junction left unmatched. The CDR3 has 16 amino acids. The germline V gene has CDR1 SEHNR and CDR2 FQNEAQ (reference sequence). The CDR3 DNA sequence: TGTGCCAGCAGCCCAGGACTAGCGGAGCCCTCCTACGAGCAGTACTTC. Protein: CASSPGLAEPSYEQYF.

This clone is a singleton in its sample. The chain joins TRBV23-1 to TRBJ1-1; D call uncertain. TRBV23-1 is an ORF for which the function is uncertain. The CDR3 has 12 residues. The CDR3 here is CPENSWNTEAFF. The CDR3 DNA follows: TGCCCTGAGAATAGTTGGAACACTGAAGCTTTCTTT.

This clone has a count of ten or more. One end of the junction is discordant with germline, which a read error may explain. V is TRBV7-7 and J is TRBJ2-2; D not resolved. This CDR3 is 16 amino acids long. Looked up from germline, CDR1 is SSHAT and CDR2 is FNYEAQ (reference sequence). CDR3 loop: CASSLFPGANTGELFF. The CDR3, as DNA: TGTGCTAGCAGCTTATTTCCGGGTGCGAACACCGGGGAGCTGTTTTTT. Combining the CDR3 with reference TRBV7-7 and TRBJ2-2 gives the whole variable domain GAGVSQSPRYKVTKRGQDVTLRCDPISSHATLYWYQQALGQGPEFLTYFNYEAQPDKSGLPSDRFSAERPEGSISTLTIQRTEQRDSAMYRCASSLFPGANTGELFFGEGSRLTVL.

V and J are TRBV28 and TRBJ1-2; D uncertain. Germline assignment: CDR1 MDHEN and CDR2 SYDVKM. The V gene lost 0 bases and the J gene lost 0 bases, with 8 bases spanning the gap. This CDR3 contains 15 residues. The CDR3 DNA is TGTGCCAGCAGTTTATGGGAGAGGACTAACTATGGCTACACCTTC. This codes for CASSLWERTNYGYTF.